This TCR beta chain stems from a study of Tregs in tolerant kidney transplant recipients. Study results and limitations: No direct test of biological reproducibility was done here. Findings come from small patient numbers and require larger validation.

On this clone: Its antigen is currently unknown.

The CDR3 has 13 residues. Trimming cost V 8 bases and J 6 bases; bases outside gene matches: 7. The germline gives CDR1 SGHRS, CDR2 YFSETQ. TCRdb's copy holds only in-frame clones and misses some; the assay was immunoSEQ multiplex PCR. The table records 90,000 to 130,000 clones, 90% of them present only once. The source material was CD4+ T cells from blood, sampled before the transplant. This receptor was taken from a human donor who received a combined kidney and bone marrow transplant. This chain joins TRBV5-1 and TRBJ2-2; the match to TRBD2 covers 7 bases. CDR3 sequence reads: CASDRDYPGELFF. The CDR3 DNA follows: TGCGCCAGTGACCGGGACTACCCCGGGGAGCTGTTTTTT.